This TCR beta chain comes out of a study of CXCR3-negative and CXCR3-positive naive CD8 T cells. Details on this clonotype: Its specificity is unknown.

UMI labels and 5' RACE were used to prepare the TRB cDNA libraries. TCRdb re-called the 5' RACE reads; one entry per CDR3 protein, DNA not given. Its listing shows about 40,000 distinct CDR3 sequences. This CDR3 is built from 14 residues. Germline CDR1 reads MDHEN; CDR2 reads SYDVKM. Points from the study as a whole: Whereas memory cells differed, naive CXCR3-negative and CXCR3-positive cells shared similar TRBV-TRBJ usage.

The receptor was isolated from a human donor in good health. Some clones in this sample may be carry-over from other donors' samples. The chain is built from TRBV28 and TRBJ2-1; no DNA is available, so the TRBD1 call from TCRdb remains unchecked. The sample comprised memory CD8+ T cells from blood. The chain's CDR3 is CASSYRGENNEQFF.